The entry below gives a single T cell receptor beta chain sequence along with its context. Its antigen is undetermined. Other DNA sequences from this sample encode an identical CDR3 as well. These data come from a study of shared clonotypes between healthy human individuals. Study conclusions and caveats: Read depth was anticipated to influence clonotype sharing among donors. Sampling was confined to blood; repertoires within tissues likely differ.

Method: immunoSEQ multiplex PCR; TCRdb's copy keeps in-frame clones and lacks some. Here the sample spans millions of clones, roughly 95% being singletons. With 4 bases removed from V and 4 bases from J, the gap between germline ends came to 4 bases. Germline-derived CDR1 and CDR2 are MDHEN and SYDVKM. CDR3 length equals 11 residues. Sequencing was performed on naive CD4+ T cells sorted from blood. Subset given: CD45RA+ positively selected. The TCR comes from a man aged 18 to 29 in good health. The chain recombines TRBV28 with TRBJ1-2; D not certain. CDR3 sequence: CASSSGYGYTF. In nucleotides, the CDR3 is TGTGCCAGCAGTTCGGGCTATGGCTACACCTTC.